The following is a T cell receptor beta chain sequence with its context. Its specificity is not known. A junction end diverges from the germline sequence, so it may reflect a read error. The sample originates from a study of tumor and adjacent non-tumor tissue in lung cancer. The overall study: Patients were aged about 30 to 80, nine to eleven men and roughly 5 women, stage I to III.

Points from the study as a whole: Tumor tissue had significantly higher TCR diversity than normal lung. Tumor repertoires had a smaller top 100 clone share than normal lung.

Germline assignment: CDR1 MNHNS and CDR2 SASEGT. There are 13 residues in the CDR3. TCRbeta libraries were built with three rounds of nested PCR, modified from ARM-PCR. TCRdb reprocessed the multiplex PCR reads via MiXCR and lists one record per CDR3 protein. The profile shows 65,000 to 75,000 distinct CDR3 sequences, around three quarters of them singletons. This sample's RNA came from whole unsorted tissue. This non-tumor lung sample came from over 3 cm beyond the tumor edge. The sequence derives from a man in his sixties with non-small cell lung cancer. The rearrangement uses TRBV6-1 and TRBJ2-2; D possibly corresponds to TRBD2 (6 bases). The sequenced material came from distant non-tumor lung tissue. The DNA for the CDR3 is TGTGTCAGCAGTGAAGGGAGGCCCGTGGAGCTGTTTTTT. It codes for CVSSEGRPVELFF.